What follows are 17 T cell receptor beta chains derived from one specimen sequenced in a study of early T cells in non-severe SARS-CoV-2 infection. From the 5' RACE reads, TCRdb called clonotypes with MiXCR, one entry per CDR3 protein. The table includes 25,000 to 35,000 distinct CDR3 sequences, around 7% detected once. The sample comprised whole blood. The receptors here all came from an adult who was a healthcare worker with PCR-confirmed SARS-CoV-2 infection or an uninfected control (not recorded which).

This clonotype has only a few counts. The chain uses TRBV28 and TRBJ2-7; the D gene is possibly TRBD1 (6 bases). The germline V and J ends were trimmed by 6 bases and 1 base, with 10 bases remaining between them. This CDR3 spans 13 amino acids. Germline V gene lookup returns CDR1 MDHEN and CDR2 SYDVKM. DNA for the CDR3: TGTGCCAGCAGCTCCGGACAGTCCTACGAGCAGTACTTC. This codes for CASSSGQSYEQYF.

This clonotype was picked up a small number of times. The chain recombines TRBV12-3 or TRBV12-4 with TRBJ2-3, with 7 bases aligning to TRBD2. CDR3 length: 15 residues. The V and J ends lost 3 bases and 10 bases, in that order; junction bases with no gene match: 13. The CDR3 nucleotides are TGTGCCAGCAGTTTGGGGGGGAGTAGCCCAGCGCCGCAGTATTTT. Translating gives CASSLGGSSPAPQYF.

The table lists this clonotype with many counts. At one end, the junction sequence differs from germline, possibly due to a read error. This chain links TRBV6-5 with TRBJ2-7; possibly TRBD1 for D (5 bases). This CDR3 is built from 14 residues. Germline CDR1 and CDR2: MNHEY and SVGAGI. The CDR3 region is CASSYSRGSHEQYF. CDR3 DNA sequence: TGTGCCAGCAGTTACTCAAGGGGCTCCCACGAGCAGTACTTC.

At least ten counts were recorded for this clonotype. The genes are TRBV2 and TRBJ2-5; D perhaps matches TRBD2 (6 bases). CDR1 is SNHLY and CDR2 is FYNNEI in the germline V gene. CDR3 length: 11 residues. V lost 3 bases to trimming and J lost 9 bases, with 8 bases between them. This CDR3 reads CASSDGGSQYF. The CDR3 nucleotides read TGTGCCAGCAGTGATGGGGGGTCCCAGTACTTC.

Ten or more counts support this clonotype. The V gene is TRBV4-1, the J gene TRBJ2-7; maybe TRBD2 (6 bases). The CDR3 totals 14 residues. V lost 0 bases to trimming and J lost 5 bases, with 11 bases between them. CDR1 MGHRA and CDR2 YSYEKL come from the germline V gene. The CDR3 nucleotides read TGCGCCAGCAGCCAAGAGCGGGGACTCGACGAGCAGTACTTC. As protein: CASSQERGLDEQYF.

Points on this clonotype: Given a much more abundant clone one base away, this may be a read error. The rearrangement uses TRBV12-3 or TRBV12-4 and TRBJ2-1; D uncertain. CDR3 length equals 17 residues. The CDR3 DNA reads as TGTGCCTGCAGTTTAAGAAGAGGACGGAGCTCCTACAATGAGCAGTTCTTC. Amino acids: CACSLRRGRSSYNEQFF.

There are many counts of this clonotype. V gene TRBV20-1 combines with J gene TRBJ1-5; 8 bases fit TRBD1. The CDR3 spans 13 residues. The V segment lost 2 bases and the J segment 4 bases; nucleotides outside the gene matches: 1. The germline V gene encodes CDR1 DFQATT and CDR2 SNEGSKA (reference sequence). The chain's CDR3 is CSARWTGNQPQHF. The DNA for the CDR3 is TGCAGTGCTAGATGGACAGGGAATCAGCCCCAGCATTTT.

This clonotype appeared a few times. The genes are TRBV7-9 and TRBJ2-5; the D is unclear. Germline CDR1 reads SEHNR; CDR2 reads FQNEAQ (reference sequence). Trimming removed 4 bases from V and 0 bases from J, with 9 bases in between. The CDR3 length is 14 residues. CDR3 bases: TGTGCCAGCAGCTCGCTGATGAACCAAGAGACCCAGTACTTC. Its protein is CASSSLMNQETQYF.

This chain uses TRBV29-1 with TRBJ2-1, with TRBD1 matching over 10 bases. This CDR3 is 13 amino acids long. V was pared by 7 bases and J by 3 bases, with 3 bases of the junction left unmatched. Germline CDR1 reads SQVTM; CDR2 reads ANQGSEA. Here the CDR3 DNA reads TGCAGCGACCGGGACAGGGGCTACAATGAGCAGTTCTTC. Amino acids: CSDRDRGYNEQFF.

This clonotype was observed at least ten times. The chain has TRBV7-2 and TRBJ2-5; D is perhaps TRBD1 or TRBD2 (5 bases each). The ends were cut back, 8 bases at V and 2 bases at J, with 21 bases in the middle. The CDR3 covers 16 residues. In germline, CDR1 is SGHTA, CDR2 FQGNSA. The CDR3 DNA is TGTGCCAGCCAGCCAGAGGGGTCAATCCGACAAGAGACCCAGTACTTC. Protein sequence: CASQPEGSIRQETQYF. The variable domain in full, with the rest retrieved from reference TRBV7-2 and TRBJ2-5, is GAGVSQSPSNKVTEKGKDVELRCDPISGHTALYWYRQSLGQGLEFLIYFQGNSAPDKSGLPSDRFSAERTGGSVSTLTIQRTQQEDSAVYLCASQPEGSIRQETQYFGPGTRLLVL.

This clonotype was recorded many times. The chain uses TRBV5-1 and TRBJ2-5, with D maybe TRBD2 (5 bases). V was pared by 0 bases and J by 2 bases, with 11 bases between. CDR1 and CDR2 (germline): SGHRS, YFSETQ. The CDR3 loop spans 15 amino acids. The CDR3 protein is CASSLGLWTQETQYF. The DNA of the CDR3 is TGCGCCAGCAGCTTGGGGCTTTGGACTCAAGAGACCCAGTACTTC. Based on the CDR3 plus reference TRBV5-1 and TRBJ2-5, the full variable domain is KAGVTQTPRYLIKTRGQQVTLSCSPISGHRSVSWYQQTPGQGLQFLFEYFSETQRNKGNFPGRFSGRQFSNSRSEMNVSTLELGDSALYLCASSLGLWTQETQYFGPGTRLLVL.

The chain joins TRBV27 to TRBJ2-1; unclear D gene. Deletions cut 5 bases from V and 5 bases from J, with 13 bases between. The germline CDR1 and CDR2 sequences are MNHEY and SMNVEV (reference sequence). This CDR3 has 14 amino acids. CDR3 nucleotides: TGTGCCAGCAGTCGGGTCGACCTAAACAATGAGCAGTTCTTC. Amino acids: CASSRVDLNNEQFF.

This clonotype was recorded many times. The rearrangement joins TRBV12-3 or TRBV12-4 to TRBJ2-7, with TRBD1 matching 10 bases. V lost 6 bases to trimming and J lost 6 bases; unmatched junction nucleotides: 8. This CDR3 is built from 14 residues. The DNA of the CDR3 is TGTGCCAGCAGCCTAACGGGACAGGGGTTCGAGCAGTACTTC. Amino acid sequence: CASSLTGQGFEQYF.

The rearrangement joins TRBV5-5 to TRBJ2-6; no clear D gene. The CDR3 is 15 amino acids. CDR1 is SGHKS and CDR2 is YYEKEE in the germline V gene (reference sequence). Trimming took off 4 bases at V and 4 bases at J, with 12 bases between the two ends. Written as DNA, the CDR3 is TGTGCCAGCAGCCCGGTCCCAGACGGGGCCAACGTCCTGACTTTC. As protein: CASSPVPDGANVLTF.

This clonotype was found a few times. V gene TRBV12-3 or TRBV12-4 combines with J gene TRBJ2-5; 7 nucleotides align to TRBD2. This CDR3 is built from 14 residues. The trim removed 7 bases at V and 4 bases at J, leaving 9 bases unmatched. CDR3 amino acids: CASKSPGGRETQYF. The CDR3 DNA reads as TGTGCCAGCAAATCCCCCGGCGGGAGAGAGACCCAGTACTTC.

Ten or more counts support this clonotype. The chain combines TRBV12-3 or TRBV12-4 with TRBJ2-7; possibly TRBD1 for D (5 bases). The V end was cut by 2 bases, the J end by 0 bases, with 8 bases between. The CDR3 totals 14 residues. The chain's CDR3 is CASSLQGLSYEQYF. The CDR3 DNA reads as TGTGCCAGCAGTTTACAGGGCCTCTCCTACGAGCAGTACTTC.

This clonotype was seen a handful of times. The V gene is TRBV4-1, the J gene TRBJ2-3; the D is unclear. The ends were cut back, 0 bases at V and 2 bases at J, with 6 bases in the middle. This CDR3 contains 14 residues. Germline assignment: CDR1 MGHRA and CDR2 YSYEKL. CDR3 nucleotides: TGCGCCAGCAGCCAAGAGGAGCCCACAGATACGCAGTATTTT. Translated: CASSQEEPTDTQYF.